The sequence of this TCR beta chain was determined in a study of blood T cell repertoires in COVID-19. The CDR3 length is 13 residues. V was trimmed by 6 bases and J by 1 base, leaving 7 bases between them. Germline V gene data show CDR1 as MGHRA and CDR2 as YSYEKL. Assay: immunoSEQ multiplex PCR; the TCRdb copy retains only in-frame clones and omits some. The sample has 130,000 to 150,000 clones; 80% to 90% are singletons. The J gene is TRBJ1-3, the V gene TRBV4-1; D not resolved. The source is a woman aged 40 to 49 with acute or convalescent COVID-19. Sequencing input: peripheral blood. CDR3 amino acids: CASRAESGNTIYF. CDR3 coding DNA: TGCGCCAGCAGGGCCGAATCTGGAAACACCATATATTTT.